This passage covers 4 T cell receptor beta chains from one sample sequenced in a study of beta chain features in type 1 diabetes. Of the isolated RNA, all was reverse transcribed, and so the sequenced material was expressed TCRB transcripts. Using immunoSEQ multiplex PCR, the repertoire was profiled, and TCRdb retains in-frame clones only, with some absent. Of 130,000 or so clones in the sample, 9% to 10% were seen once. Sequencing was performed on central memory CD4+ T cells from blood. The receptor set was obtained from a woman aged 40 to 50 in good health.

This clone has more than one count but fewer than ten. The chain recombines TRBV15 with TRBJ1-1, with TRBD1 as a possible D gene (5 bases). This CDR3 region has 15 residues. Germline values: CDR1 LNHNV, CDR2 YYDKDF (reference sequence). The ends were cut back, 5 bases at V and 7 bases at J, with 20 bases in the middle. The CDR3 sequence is CATSQGALRRGEAFF. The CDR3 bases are TGTGCCACCAGCCAGGGTGCTCTTAGGAGGGGTGAAGCTTTCTTT.

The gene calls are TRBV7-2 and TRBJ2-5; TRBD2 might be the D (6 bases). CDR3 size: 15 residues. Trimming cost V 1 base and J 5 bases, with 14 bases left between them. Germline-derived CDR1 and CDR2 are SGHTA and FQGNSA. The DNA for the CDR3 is TGTGCCAGCAGCTTAGACGTATCACGGGGGGAGACCCAGTACTTC. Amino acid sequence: CASSLDVSRGETQYF.

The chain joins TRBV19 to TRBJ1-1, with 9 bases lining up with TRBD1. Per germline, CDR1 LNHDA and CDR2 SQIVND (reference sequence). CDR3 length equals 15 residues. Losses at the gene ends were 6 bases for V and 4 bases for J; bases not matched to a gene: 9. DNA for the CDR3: TGTGCCAGTAGCTTCGACAGGGGGGTGGGCACTGAAGCTTTCTTT. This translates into CASSFDRGVGTEAFF.

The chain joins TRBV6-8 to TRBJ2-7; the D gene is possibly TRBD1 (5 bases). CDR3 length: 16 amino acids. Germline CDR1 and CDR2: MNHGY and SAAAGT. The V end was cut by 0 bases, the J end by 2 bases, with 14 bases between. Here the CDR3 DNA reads TGTGCCAGCAGTTACTCGACGGTACAGGCGCCCTACGAGCAGTACTTC. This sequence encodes CASSYSTVQAPYEQYF.